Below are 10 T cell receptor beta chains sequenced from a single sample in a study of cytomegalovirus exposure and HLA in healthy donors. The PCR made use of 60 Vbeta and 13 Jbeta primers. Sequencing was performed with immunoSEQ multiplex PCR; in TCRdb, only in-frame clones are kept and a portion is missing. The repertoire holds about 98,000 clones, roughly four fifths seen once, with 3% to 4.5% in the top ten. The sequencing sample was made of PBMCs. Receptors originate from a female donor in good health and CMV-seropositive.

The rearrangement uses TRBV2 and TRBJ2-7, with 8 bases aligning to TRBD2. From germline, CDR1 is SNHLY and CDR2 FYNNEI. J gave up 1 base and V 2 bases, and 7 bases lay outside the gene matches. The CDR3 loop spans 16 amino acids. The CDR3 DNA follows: TGTGCCAGCAGTGAACGGCGCGGGAGGTGGTCCTACGAGCAGTACTTC. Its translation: CASSERRGRWSYEQYF.

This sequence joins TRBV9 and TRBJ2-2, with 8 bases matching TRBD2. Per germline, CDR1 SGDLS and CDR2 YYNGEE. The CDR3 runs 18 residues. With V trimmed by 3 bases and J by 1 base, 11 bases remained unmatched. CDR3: CASSGVGLAGLNTGELFF. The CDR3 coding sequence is TGTGCCAGCAGCGGAGTGGGCCTAGCGGGCTTGAACACCGGGGAGCTGTTTTTT.

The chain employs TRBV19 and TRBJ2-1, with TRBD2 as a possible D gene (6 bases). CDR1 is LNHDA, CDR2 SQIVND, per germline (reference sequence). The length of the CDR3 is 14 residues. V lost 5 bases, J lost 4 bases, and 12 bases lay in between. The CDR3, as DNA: TGTGCCAGTAGTGCCCGGGACTCTTACAATGAGCAGTTCTTC. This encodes CASSARDSYNEQFF.

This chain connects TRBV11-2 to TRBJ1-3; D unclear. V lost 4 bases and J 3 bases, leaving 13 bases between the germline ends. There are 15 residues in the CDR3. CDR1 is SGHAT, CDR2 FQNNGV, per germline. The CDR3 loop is CASSSTGRVGNTIYF. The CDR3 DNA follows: TGTGCCAGCAGCTCCACGGGTCGGGTTGGAAACACCATATATTTT.

The CDR3 nucleotides read TGTGCCAGCAGCCAGCCGACAGGGGGCGTCGGGGAGCTGTTTTTT. It translates to CASSQPTGGVGELFF. V gene TRBV4-2 combines with J gene TRBJ2-2; 10 bases line up with TRBD1. This CDR3 has 15 amino acids. With V trimmed by 3 bases and J by 7 bases, 5 bases remained unmatched. Germline CDR1 is LGHNA and CDR2 is YNFKEQ.

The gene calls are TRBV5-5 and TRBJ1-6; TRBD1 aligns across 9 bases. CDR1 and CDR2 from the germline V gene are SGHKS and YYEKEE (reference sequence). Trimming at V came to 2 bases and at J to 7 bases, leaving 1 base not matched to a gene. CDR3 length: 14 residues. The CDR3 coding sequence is TGTGCCAGCAGCTTAGGGACAGGGAATTCACCCCTCCACTTT. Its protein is CASSLGTGNSPLHF.

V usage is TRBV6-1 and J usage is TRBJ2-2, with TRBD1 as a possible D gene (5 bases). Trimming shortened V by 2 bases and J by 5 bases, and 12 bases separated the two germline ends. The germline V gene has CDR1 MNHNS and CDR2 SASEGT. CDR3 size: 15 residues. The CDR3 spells CASSEHGAATGELFF. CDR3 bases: TGTGCCAGCAGTGAACATGGGGCGGCTACCGGGGAGCTGTTTTTT.

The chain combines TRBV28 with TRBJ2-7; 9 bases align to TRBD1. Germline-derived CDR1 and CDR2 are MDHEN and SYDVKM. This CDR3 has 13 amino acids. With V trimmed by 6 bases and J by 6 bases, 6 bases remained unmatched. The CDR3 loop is CASRPGQGSEQYF. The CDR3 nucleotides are TGTGCCAGCAGACCTGGACAGGGGTCCGAGCAGTACTTC.

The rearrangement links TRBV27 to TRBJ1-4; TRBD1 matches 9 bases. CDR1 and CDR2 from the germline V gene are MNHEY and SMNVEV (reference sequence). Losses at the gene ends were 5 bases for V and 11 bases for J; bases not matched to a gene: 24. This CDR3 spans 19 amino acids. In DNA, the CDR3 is TGTGCCAGCAGTCCGAAAGGGACAGGGAACGAACTGAGTTTGAGGAAACTGTTTTTT. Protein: CASSPKGTGNELSLRKLFF.

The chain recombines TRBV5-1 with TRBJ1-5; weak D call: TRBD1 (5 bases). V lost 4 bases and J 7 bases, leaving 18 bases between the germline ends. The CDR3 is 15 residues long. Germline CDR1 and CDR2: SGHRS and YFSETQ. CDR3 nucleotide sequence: TGCGCCAGCAGCCCCGACTCAGGGTTAGGCCAGCCCCAGCATTTT. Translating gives CASSPDSGLGQPQHF.